These T cell receptor beta chains were read from a single sample in a study of control samples from healthy donors and cancer patients. Sequencing was performed with immunoSEQ multiplex PCR; in TCRdb, only in-frame clones are kept and a portion is missing. The sample lists tens of thousands of clones; approximately 90% were seen once. Input material: PBMCs. These receptors all come from a woman between 40 and 55 years old with head and neck cancer. Each CDR3 is given without its conserved first and last residue. The D gene is left open where the match is weak.

J	V	D	CDR3
TRBJ1-1	TRBV6-1	-	ASSEWRGGTEAF
TRBJ1-3	TRBV6-6	-	ASRRHTGAHGNTIY
TRBJ2-3	TRBV7-2	-	ASSASDTQY
TRBJ2-2	TRBV24-1	-	ATSDGGRTGELF
TRBJ1-5	TRBV10-1	-	ASSEGGLGQPQH
TRBJ2-7	TRBV23-1	TRBD2	ASSQSRDRVGLAGFYEQY
TRBJ2-1	TRBV7-8	TRBD2	ASSLARGVVQF
TRBJ2-5	TRBV18	-	ASSPVQQETQY
TRBJ2-1	TRBV4-2	TRBD2	ASSRIAGGNMENEQF
TRBJ2-3	TRBV28	TRBD2	ASSPPEAGGTDTQY
TRBJ1-3	TRBV14	-	ASSQDSRSYSGNTIY
TRBJ2-7	TRBV27	-	ASSPGPNPHEQY
TRBJ1-1	TRBV7-8	-	ASAGLMNTEAF
TRBJ1-4	TRBV14	-	ASSPRLPGMGTNEKLF
TRBJ1-1	TRBV27	-	ASSPRSNTEAF
TRBJ1-3	TRBV7-6	-	ASSFQPGLEGNTIY
TRBJ1-5	TRBV5-5	-	ASSLHGFSNQPQH
TRBJ2-3	TRBV6-5	-	ASSYRSHTDTQY
TRBJ1-2	TRBV11-2	-	ASSLNPPIYGYT
TRBJ1-2	TRBV5-1	TRBD1	ASSLQGVGNYGYT
TRBJ1-4	TRBV7-8	-	ASSHRRVSEKLF
TRBJ1-6	TRBV2	TRBD1	ASRGQGAVVGSPLH
TRBJ2-3	TRBV5-1	TRBD2	ASSLDGGASSTDTQY
TRBJ2-5	TRBV7-9	TRBD1	ASSLVGRGETQY
TRBJ2-3	TRBV14	-	ASSQDWSDTQY
TRBJ1-2	TRBV28	TRBD1	ASRRPGQGLAYT
TRBJ1-1	TRBV5-6	-	ASRQDFNTEAF
TRBJ2-5	TRBV27	-	ASSASFGLRGSLGETQY
TRBJ2-3	TRBV28	TRBD1	ASRSTGVGTDTQY
TRBJ1-2	TRBV30	-	AWSPRDGYT
TRBJ1-6	TRBV5-1	-	ASSLGGKLDSPLH
TRBJ1-1	TRBV3-1/TRBV3-2	-	ASSRTKGMGTEAF
TRBJ2-7	TRBV10-3	TRBD2	AISDGGAYEQY
TRBJ2-7	TRBV5-4	-	ASSLAGISYEQY
TRBJ1-3	TRBV7-2	-	ASSLGGGTGNTIY
TRBJ2-2	TRBV30	TRBD2	AWSVSRTSGRAGELF
TRBJ2-7	TRBV19	-	ASGQTYEQY
TRBJ2-1	TRBV6-2/TRBV6-3	-	ASSYFRLVHNEQF
TRBJ2-6	TRBV19	TRBD1	ASRGQNSGANVLT
TRBJ2-1	TRBV5-1	-	ASSWRVRGSYNEQF
TRBJ1-1	TRBV18	TRBD1	ASSAPIQGARTEAF
TRBJ1-1	TRBV18	-	ASSPPPNGGNTEAF
TRBJ1-1	TRBV19	-	ATGTEAF
TRBJ1-1	TRBV28	TRBD1	ASSSSGQGDTEAF
TRBJ1-1	TRBV19	-	ASSLRGGGTEAF